A selection of T cell receptor beta chains follows, all from one sample in a study of regulatory T cells in long-lasting Graves disease. TCRdb reprocessed the multiplex PCR reads with MiXCR, giving one entry per CDR3 protein. The profile covers around 500,000 distinct CDR3 sequences, with roughly 14% appearing a single time and roughly a tenth taken by the ten largest. These data were also reused for a study on T cells in Graves' hyperthyroidism and ophthalmopathy.

This material consisted of peripheral blood mononuclear cells (PBMCs), taken at new diagnosis, from a patient treated with antithyroid drugs. The receptors here all came from a man aged 25 to 40 with Graves disease. The CDR3 runs from the conserved cysteine through the conserved F or W. D genes are given only for firm matches. Size tells how often a clone was seen (once, few, many) or the class of an expanded clone, and some rows leave it out.

clone_size j_call v_call d_call cdr3_aa cdr3_nt
- TRBJ2-3 TRBV7-6 - CASSLMRGGDTQYF TGTGCCAGCAGCTTAATGCGGGGAGGAGATACGCAGTATTTT
many TRBJ2-6 TRBV20-1 TRBD1 CSARDRDRGPVPGANVLTF TGCAGTGCTAGAGACCGGGACAGGGGGCCCGTTCCTGGGGCCAACGTCCTGACTTTC
many TRBJ1-4 TRBV12-3/TRBV12-4 - CASSSRVPNEKLFF TGTGCCAGCAGTTCCCGGGTCCCCAATGAAAAACTGTTTTTT
few TRBJ1-5 TRBV30 TRBD1 CAWNRGSQPQHF TGTGCCTGGAACAGGGGGTCCCAGCCCCAGCATTTT
few TRBJ1-2 TRBV27 - CASSAGTLPSGGYTF TGTGCCAGCAGTGCCGGGACACTCCCTTCCGGCGGCTACACCTTC
many TRBJ2-1 TRBV20-1 TRBD2 CSAPTGTSGRNEQFF TGCAGTGCCCCGACCGGGACTAGCGGGAGAAATGAGCAGTTCTTC
many TRBJ2-2 TRBV3-1 - CASSPEEGRNTGELFF TGTGCCAGCAGCCCCGAGGAGGGGAGGAACACCGGGGAGCTGTTTTTT
- TRBJ1-5 TRBV18 - CAGSLGGSNQPQHF TGTGCCGGCTCACTAGGGGGAAGCAATCAGCCCCAGCATTTT
many TRBJ2-4 TRBV20-1 TRBD1 CSAGGQGVKNIQYF TGCAGTGCTGGCGGACAGGGAGTCAAAAACATTCAGTACTTC
many TRBJ1-1 TRBV12-3/TRBV12-4 - CASSPTGSLTEAFF TGTGCCAGCAGTCCGACGGGTAGTCTCACTGAAGCTTTCTTT
few TRBJ2-5 TRBV3-1 - CASSQGRGQETQYF TGTGCCAGCAGCCAAGGTAGGGGGCAAGAGACCCAGTACTTC
many TRBJ2-2 TRBV29-1 - CSVEVVSRGITGELFF TGCAGCGTTGAAGTGGTGAGCAGGGGCATCACCGGGGAGCTGTTTTTT
- TRBJ2-3 TRBV4-1 TRBD2 CASSQDLTSGTFGQYF TGCGCCAGCAGCCAAGATCTTACTAGCGGGACCTTCGGGCAGTATTTT
few TRBJ1-1 TRBV20-1 - CSARGIVGALRAFF TGCAGTGCTAGAGGCATCGTGGGGGCCTTGAGGGCTTTCTTT
few TRBJ2-1 TRBV7-9 TRBD2 CASSFRTSGSREQFF TGTGCCAGCAGCTTCCGGACTAGCGGGAGCCGTGAGCAGTTCTTC
many TRBJ1-5 TRBV13 - CASSLRGDSNQPQHF TGTGCCAGCAGCTTACGGGGAGATAGCAATCAGCCCCAGCATTTT
many TRBJ1-5 TRBV19 - CASKENYSNQPQHF TGTGCCAGTAAAGAGAATTATAGCAATCAGCCCCAGCATTTT
few TRBJ2-1 TRBV28 - CASSPQDNEQFF TGTGCCAGCAGCCCTCAGGACAATGAGCAGTTCTTC
many TRBJ1-1 TRBV25-1 - CASKGQNTEAFF TGTGCCAGCAAGGGACAGAACACTGAAGCTTTCTTT
few TRBJ2-2 TRBV19 - CASSPASGPGELFF TGTGCCAGTAGTCCCGCTTCGGGTCCCGGGGAGCTGTTTTTT
many TRBJ2-7 TRBV10-3 - CAISGGPRTSYEQYF TGTGCCATCAGTGGGGGACCCCGAACGAGCTACGAGCAGTACTTC
few TRBJ1-5 TRBV6-5 - CASSYGPVEYQHF TGTGCCAGCAGTTACGGCCCAGTGGAATACCAGCATTTT
- TRBJ1-2 TRBV28 - CASSPSGSPAAYGYTF TGTGCCAGCAGTCCTTCCGGGTCCCCAGCGGCCTATGGCTACACCTTC
many TRBJ2-7 TRBV6-1 - CASSPGGRLYEQYF TGTGCCAGCAGCCCCGGGGGCAGACTGTACGAGCAGTACTTC
many TRBJ2-1 TRBV13 TRBD2 CASSPRTSGTRGFF TGTGCCAGCAGCCCCAGGACTAGCGGGACCCGAGGGTTCTTC
many TRBJ2-3 TRBV13 - CASSPFPDTQYF TGTGCCAGCAGCCCCTTCCCAGATACGCAGTATTTT
- TRBJ2-3 TRBV3-1 TRBD2 CASSPRYERELTDTQYF TGTGCCAGCAGCCCCCGTTACGAGCGGGAGTTAACAGATACGCAGTATTTT
many TRBJ2-3 TRBV7-2 TRBD2 CASSLISGASTDTQYF TGTGCCAGCAGCTTAATTAGCGGGGCTAGCACAGATACGCAGTATTTT
many TRBJ2-5 TRBV3-1 - CASSQSGGTETQYF TGTGCCAGCAGCCAGAGCGGTGGGACAGAGACCCAGTACTTC
- TRBJ2-1 TRBV5-4 TRBD2 CASSFGTSGNNEQFF TGTGCCAGCAGCTTCGGGACTAGCGGAAACAATGAGCAGTTCTTC
many TRBJ1-5 TRBV7-2 TRBD1 CASSAQNLRGNQPQHF TGTGCCAGCAGCGCCCAAAACCTCAGGGGGAATCAGCCCCAGCATTTT
few TRBJ1-6 TRBV2 - CASSLDPTLHF TGTGCCAGCAGCCTAGATCCGACCCTCCACTTT
many TRBJ1-1 TRBV6-1 - CASSVTGLTEAFF TGTGCCAGCAGTGTCACAGGGCTCACTGAAGCTTTCTTT
many TRBJ1-4 TRBV28 TRBD1 CASSLGTGTSINEKLFF TGTGCCAGCAGTTTAGGGACAGGGACATCCATTAATGAAAAACTGTTTTTT
- TRBJ2-1 TRBV14 - CASSRIVGTAPSEQFF TGTGCCAGCAGCAGGATTGTCGGGACGGCTCCTTCCGAGCAGTTCTTC
- TRBJ1-2 TRBV12-5 - CARTTGRRDYGYTF TGTGCTAGAACCACGGGACGTCGGGACTATGGCTACACCTTC
many TRBJ1-1 TRBV12-3/TRBV12-4 - CASTSGSVNTEAFF TGTGCCAGCACCAGTGGATCGGTGAACACTGAAGCTTTCTTT
many TRBJ2-7 TRBV11-2 - CASSRDYLPLEQYF TGTGCCAGCAGCCGAGACTACCTCCCCCTCGAGCAGTACTTC
few TRBJ1-2 TRBV29-1 TRBD1 CSVFKGQENYGYTF TGCAGCGTTTTTAAGGGACAGGAAAACTATGGCTACACCTTC
few TRBJ2-7 TRBV10-3 - CAIRRDRTGPTYEQYF TGTGCCATCAGAAGGGACCGTACAGGACCCACTTACGAGCAGTACTTC
many TRBJ1-5 TRBV2 - CASRERDISNQPQHF TGTGCCAGCAGGGAAAGGGACATTAGCAATCAGCCCCAGCATTTT
many TRBJ2-7 TRBV20-1 TRBD2 CSASTIAGAASYEQYF TGCAGTGCTTCCACTATAGCGGGAGCTGCCTCCTACGAGCAGTACTTC
few TRBJ1-2 TRBV10-3 - CAISESIQDKSYTF TGTGCCATCAGTGAGTCGATACAGGATAAAAGCTACACCTTC
few TRBJ1-4 TRBV30 - CAWSITPGAHEKLFF TGTGCCTGGAGTATAACCCCGGGGGCCCACGAAAAACTGTTTTTT
few TRBJ2-7 TRBV19 TRBD1 CASRRDRGLLYF TGTGCCAGTAGACGAGACAGGGGGCTTCTGTACTTC
many TRBJ2-5 TRBV2 - CASSADLASQETQYF TGTGCCAGCAGTGCCGACCTAGCGTCCCAAGAGACCCAGTACTTC
many TRBJ2-1 TRBV14 TRBD1 CASSQGAGGKFF TGTGCCAGCAGCCAAGGTGCAGGGGGCAAGTTCTTC
many TRBJ2-3 TRBV20-1 TRBD2 CSAGRLAGTDTQYF TGCAGTGCTGGGAGACTAGCGGGAACAGATACGCAGTATTTT